The clone carrying this TCR beta chain was counted a few times. Its antigen is not known. The PCR made use of 60 Vbeta and 13 Jbeta primers. Generated by immunoSEQ multiplex PCR, the TCRdb table keeps only in-frame clones and is missing some. The sample includes fewer than 90,000 clones, about 75% of them seen just once. The source of the sample is a study of cytomegalovirus exposure and HLA in healthy donors. V dropped 4 bases and J dropped 3 bases, with 6 bases sitting between them. The CDR3 extends over 13 amino acids. Germline V gene sequence: CDR1 MNHNS, CDR2 SASEGT. Study-wide findings and caveats: Among TCR beta chains of equal frequency, HLA-associated ones were more clonally expanded in a later analysis. A likely sequencing artifact accounted for one observed cluster of highly shared sequence variants.

The sample consisted of PBMCs. V gene TRBV6-1 combines with J gene TRBJ1-4; TRBD1 might be the D (5 bases). The receptor was isolated from a man aged 25-40 years in good health and CMV-seropositive. For the CDR3, the DNA is TGTGCCAGCAGTGTACAGGCTAATGAAAAACTGTTTTTT. It encodes CASSVQANEKLFF.